This T cell receptor (beta chain) was identified during a study of early T cells in non-severe SARS-CoV-2 infection (dated by TCRdb to about 2021). Background on the whole study: Bulk RNA from unsorted whole blood was used for TCR sequencing, so alpha and beta chains could not be paired.

The investigation overall reported the following: VDJdb matching was skewed toward anti-spike CD8 responses and likely underestimated virus-specific expansions by missing private and CD4 specificities.

V lost 0 bases and J lost 6 bases; the stretch between them is 14 bases long. CDR1 is given as SGHAT and CDR2 as FQNNGV, both from the germline V gene. The CDR3 contains 16 residues, cysteine and phenylalanine counted. The sequence is cut down to CDR3 DNA, 48 bases in frame from base 1. This clonotype has ten or more counts. This clone's antigen is unknown. No much larger clone is present one base from it, and per-base qualities are unavailable. Receptor libraries were prepared by 5' RACE. Sequencer: NextSeq 500. In the TCR library protocol, unique molecular identifiers were attached to individual cDNA molecules to correct for PCR bias and sequencing error. Sequencing covered both TCR alpha and beta chains, and within each sample the abundances of alpha and beta sequences were tightly co-correlated. The paper's data handling went like this. Decombinator V4 was used to annotate TCR sequences for V gene, J gene and CDR3. TCRs were defined as expanded if a significant change between any two time points was detected under a Poisson model with p below 0.0001. Abundances of TCRs were expressed as counts per million after normalisation to the total number of TCRs sequenced in each sample. TRAV1-2 paired with TRAJ12, TRAJ20 or TRAJ33 defined MAIT TCRs, while TRAV10 paired with TRAJ18 defined iNKT TCRs. VDJdb, accessed on 1 November 2021, was searched for TCRs annotated for CMV, EBV and SARS-CoV-2, and TCRs annotated for more than one antigen were excluded. TCRdb trimmed the raw reads at Q25, called clones with MiXCR and kept productive beta chains. Rows matching on CDR3 protein sequence are summarized as one entry with the most common DNA and genes. The V and J calls reflect TCRdb's pipeline rather than the authors' work. Here the sample has roughly 83,000 distinct CDR3 sequences; more than 9% occur a single time. The ten most abundant clones make up 7% to 9% of the sample.

The study was a case-control design nested within a healthcare worker cohort in London, UK, with weekly nasopharyngeal swab PCR tests and blood sampling. Healthcare workers were enrolled in the week of the UK lockdown, from 23 to 31 March 2020, and were followed every week for up to about 15 weeks. The chain couples TRBV11-2 to TRBJ2-2; the D gene is perhaps TRBD1, from 6 matching bases. This TCR was recovered from an adult who was a healthcare worker with PCR-confirmed SARS-CoV-2 infection or an uninfected control (not recorded which). Source: whole blood, taken at baseline. CDR3 loop: CASSLERTGIAGELFF. The nucleotide sequence reads as follows: TGTGCCAGCAGCTTAGAACGAACAGGGATTGCCGGGGAGCTGTTTTTT.